This is a list of T cell receptor beta chains from one sample in a study of PD-1 blockade in mismatch repair-deficient tumors. Libraries were prepared by immunoSEQ multiplex PCR; TCRdb keeps only in-frame clonotypes and omits some of them. This repertoire shows about 68,000 clones, almost 80% found once; its top ten account for 5% to 6.5%. The sequenced sample was peripheral blood, obtained 2 weeks after starting pembrolizumab. The receptor set was obtained from an adult with mismatch repair-deficient cancer. Both conserved end residues are trimmed from each CDR3.

J gene: TRBJ2-7; V gene: TRBV11-3; CDR3 protein: ASSFLEGEQY
J gene: TRBJ2-2; V gene: TRBV7-9; CDR3 protein: ASRVERGNTGELF
J gene: TRBJ2-4; V gene: TRBV6-5; CDR3 protein: ASLGPAKNIQY
J gene: TRBJ2-7; V gene: TRBV5-5; CDR3 protein: ASSLALASYEQY
J gene: TRBJ2-3; V gene: TRBV30; CDR3 protein: LCPTQY
J gene: TRBJ1-2; V gene: TRBV6-1; CDR3 protein: ASRGTLANYGYT
J gene: TRBJ1-2; V gene: TRBV5-4; CDR3 protein: ASSPGQEIWGYT
J gene: TRBJ2-5; V gene: TRBV6-6; CDR3 protein: ASSNGLAGGQETQY
J gene: TRBJ2-1; V gene: TRBV27; CDR3 protein: ASSLIYESSYNEQF
J gene: TRBJ1-4; V gene: TRBV12-5; CDR3 protein: ASGLQQNEKLF
J gene: TRBJ1-1; V gene: TRBV14; CDR3 protein: ASSRVLGTEAF
J gene: TRBJ1-3; V gene: TRBV5-1; CDR3 protein: ASSLTGRGNTIY
J gene: TRBJ1-2; V gene: TRBV28; CDR3 protein: ASSLPTQGNYGYT
J gene: TRBJ2-2; V gene: TRBV5-6; CDR3 protein: ASSLEWNYTGELF
J gene: TRBJ1-1; V gene: TRBV2; CDR3 protein: ASRAHGTSAEAF
J gene: TRBJ1-1; V gene: TRBV5-4; CDR3 protein: ASRRQSGAMNTEAF
J gene: TRBJ1-1; V gene: TRBV5-1; CDR3 protein: ASSSSGDPNTEAF
J gene: TRBJ2-7; V gene: TRBV5-6; CDR3 protein: ASSLFRDRFHEQY
J gene: TRBJ2-3; V gene: TRBV5-1; CDR3 protein: ASSSRISGIIGSDTQY
J gene: TRBJ2-3; V gene: TRBV2; CDR3 protein: ATTGSRKDTQY
J gene: TRBJ2-7; V gene: TRBV7-9; CDR3 protein: ASSLGQGMGEQY
J gene: TRBJ1-5; V gene: TRBV29-1; CDR3 protein: SGTGEPSNQPQH
J gene: TRBJ2-7; V gene: TRBV7-9; CDR3 protein: ASSYSSGSSYEQY
J gene: TRBJ1-1; V gene: TRBV30; CDR3 protein: ATKYYRKGGLMNTEAF
J gene: TRBJ2-7; V gene: TRBV5-1; CDR3 protein: ASSLVARGSYEQY
J gene: TRBJ2-1; V gene: TRBV9; CDR3 protein: ASSGDADEQF
J gene: TRBJ2-3; V gene: TRBV5-1; CDR3 protein: ASTKEASGTDTQY
J gene: TRBJ2-7; V gene: TRBV29-1; CDR3 protein: SVEGVRDSGSEQY
J gene: TRBJ2-7; V gene: TRBV5-4; CDR3 protein: ASSQQGLAGSGQY
J gene: TRBJ2-1; V gene: TRBV19; CDR3 protein: ASSMQTGGGNEQF
J gene: TRBJ2-2; V gene: TRBV5-4; CDR3 protein: ASSPPEAGNTGELF
J gene: TRBJ1-5; V gene: TRBV27; CDR3 protein: ASRGTGGGEQPQH
J gene: TRBJ2-1; V gene: TRBV15; CDR3 protein: ATSPGRNYPKYNEQF
J gene: TRBJ2-7; V gene: TRBV27; CDR3 protein: ASSPAGMGGGYEQY
J gene: TRBJ2-5; V gene: TRBV9; CDR3 protein: ASSVGGETQY
J gene: TRBJ1-1; V gene: TRBV12-5; CDR3 protein: ASGLSVDTEAF
J gene: TRBJ2-7; V gene: TRBV25-1; CDR3 protein: ASRGYEQY
J gene: TRBJ2-7; V gene: TRBV30; CDR3 protein: AWDIGGEQY
J gene: TRBJ1-5; V gene: TRBV6-6; CDR3 protein: ASSSRGGNQPQH
J gene: TRBJ2-6; V gene: TRBV18; CDR3 protein: ASSPPGQGSGANVLT
J gene: TRBJ2-5; V gene: TRBV7-7; CDR3 protein: ASSVTGGETQY
J gene: TRBJ1-4; V gene: TRBV5-8; CDR3 protein: ASSTGTGYEKLF
J gene: TRBJ2-2; V gene: TRBV18; CDR3 protein: ASSPPTGVDTGELF
J gene: TRBJ2-3; V gene: TRBV7-8; CDR3 protein: ASSQGTVETDTQY
J gene: TRBJ2-3; V gene: TRBV7-9; CDR3 protein: ASTAGTHEGDTQY
J gene: TRBJ2-1; V gene: TRBV28; CDR3 protein: ASNNLDRGDNEQF
J gene: TRBJ1-1; V gene: TRBV14; CDR3 protein: ASSQVSGRNTEAF
J gene: TRBJ2-6; V gene: TRBV19; CDR3 protein: ASRPPPGTRGQVTGANVLT
J gene: TRBJ1-2; V gene: TRBV6-1; CDR3 protein: ASSEVLVRTAVSGYT
J gene: TRBJ2-1; V gene: TRBV5-6; CDR3 protein: ASSFSVDSYNEQF
J gene: TRBJ1-2; V gene: TRBV11-2; CDR3 protein: ASSPGGTSGYGYT
J gene: TRBJ1-1; V gene: TRBV28; CDR3 protein: ASKYRNTEAF
J gene: TRBJ1-1; V gene: TRBV30; CDR3 protein: AWSVDRGTEAF
J gene: TRBJ1-1; V gene: TRBV7-7; CDR3 protein: ASSLRENTEAF
J gene: TRBJ2-6; V gene: TRBV21-1; CDR3 protein: ASYIKPGQGYSGPSGANVLT
J gene: TRBJ2-5; V gene: TRBV18; CDR3 protein: ASSPIDGRRAQETQY
J gene: TRBJ2-5; V gene: TRBV18; CDR3 protein: ASSPRLKETQY
J gene: TRBJ2-6; V gene: TRBV9; CDR3 protein: ASSVEGFSGANVLT
J gene: TRBJ2-2; V gene: TRBV5-1; CDR3 protein: ASSPGQGINGELF
J gene: TRBJ2-7; V gene: TRBV6-5; CDR3 protein: ASSSLSSYEQY